This passage covers 17 T cell receptor beta chains from one sample sequenced in a study of blood T cell repertoires in COVID-19. Assay used: immunoSEQ multiplex PCR; TCRdb lists only in-frame clones, some missing. The sample consists of about 95,000 clones, around 87% of them appearing once. The specimen was peripheral blood. The source is a human donor in a cohort sampled during active COVID-19.

This chain connects TRBV2 to TRBJ1-3; the D gene is possibly TRBD1 (5 bases). V was shortened by 4 bases and J by 1 base, with 11 bases between the two germline ends. This CDR3 contains 15 residues. Germline CDR1 reads SNHLY; CDR2 reads FYNNEI. The CDR3 DNA reads as TGTGCCAGCAGTGGGGGAAGGGGTTCTGGAAACACCATATATTTT. Its protein product is CASSGGRGSGNTIYF.

This sequence joins TRBV7-9 and TRBJ2-3; 10 bases fit TRBD1. The germline gives CDR1 SEHNR, CDR2 FQNEAQ (reference sequence). The CDR3 extends over 15 amino acids. V shed 6 bases, J shed 3 bases, and the junction held 6 bases outside the gene matches. The CDR3 here is CASRRTGGETDTQYF. CDR3 in DNA: TGTGCCAGCAGACGGACAGGGGGGGAAACAGATACGCAGTATTTT.

This clone was seen only once. The chain is built from TRBV10-3 and TRBJ1-1; D may be TRBD1 (6 bases). The CDR3 loop spans 14 amino acids. Germline V gene data show CDR1 as ENHRY and CDR2 as SYGVKD. The germline V and J ends were trimmed by 0 bases and 4 bases, with 9 bases remaining between them. The CDR3 nucleotides read TGTGCCATCAGTGAGTCAGGGGGTCTCACTGAAGCTTTCTTT. Its translation: CAISESGGLTEAFF.

As concerns this clone: At one end, the junction sequence differs from germline, possibly due to a read error. This chain joins TRBV10-2 and TRBJ2-6, with 7 bases fitting TRBD1. The CDR3 has 16 residues. Germline CDR1 is WSHSY and CDR2 is SAAADI. This CDR3 is CASNEGALSGANVLTF. The CDR3 DNA sequence: TGCGCCAGCAATGAGGGGGCCCTCTCTGGGGCCAACGTCCTGACTTTC.

With regard to this clone: The junction does not match germline at one end; this may be a read error. The chain employs TRBV7-7 and TRBJ2-5, with TRBD2 matching over 11 bases. Germline V gene lookup returns CDR1 SSHAT and CDR2 FNYEAQ (reference sequence). CDR3 size: 15 residues. CDR3 loop: CASSLTSGGRGTQYF. DNA of the CDR3: TGTGCTAGCAGCCTAACTAGCGGGGGCCGAGGGACCCAGTACTTC.

This chain connects TRBV2 to TRBJ2-7; possible D gene TRBD1, 6 bases. Trimming left V 6 bases short and J 6 bases short, with 15 bases between. The CDR3 is made up of 13 amino acids. Looked up from germline, CDR1 is SNHLY and CDR2 is FYNNEI. The CDR3 reads CASRETGLREQYF. The DNA for the CDR3 is TGTGCCAGCAGGGAAACAGGGCTGCGCGAGCAGTACTTC. Full variable domain (outside the CDR3, taken from reference TRBV2 and TRBJ2-7): EPEVTQTPSHQVTQMGQEVILRCVPISNHLYFYWYRQILGQKVEFLVSFYNNEISEKSEIFDDQFSVERPDGSNFTLKIRSTKLEDSAMYFCASRETGLREQYFGPGTRLTVT.

The chain couples TRBV7-9 to TRBJ1-6, with TRBD1 identical over 7 bases. CDR1 and CDR2 (germline): SEHNR, FQNEAQ (reference sequence). Losses at the gene ends were 6 bases for V and 7 bases for J; bases not matched to a gene: 12. The CDR3 has 16 amino acids. CDR3 in amino acids: CASRGNRGALNSPLHF. CDR3 nucleotide sequence: TGTGCCAGCAGAGGAAACAGGGGAGCTTTAAATTCACCCCTCCACTTT.

V is TRBV27 and J is TRBJ2-2; 8 nucleotides match TRBD1. J gave up 9 bases and V 7 bases, and 19 bases lay outside the gene matches. There are 17 residues in the CDR3. Germline V CDR1 and CDR2: MNHEY, SMNVEV (reference sequence). The CDR3 loop is CASTIAGTGASRRELFF. As DNA, the CDR3 is TGTGCCAGCACCATCGCCGGGACAGGAGCTTCCCGGAGGGAGCTGTTTTTT.

This clone was seen only a few times. The rearrangement uses TRBV10-3 and TRBJ1-1; a weak D match, TRBD1 (6 bases). Germline loops: CDR1 ENHRY, CDR2 SYGVKD. V dropped 2 bases and J dropped 4 bases, with 8 bases sitting between them. CDR3 size: 13 residues. The CDR3 here is CAISETGSTEAFF. CDR3 bases: TGTGCCATCAGTGAGACAGGGTCCACTGAAGCTTTCTTT.

The chain has TRBV9 and TRBJ1-1; D is perhaps TRBD1 (6 bases). This CDR3 has 15 residues. The V end lost 4 bases, the J end lost 0 bases, and 13 bases lay between the germline ends. Germline V lookup: CDR1 SGDLS, CDR2 YYNGEE. The CDR3 reads CASSPGQFVNTEAFF. The CDR3 nucleotides read TGTGCCAGCAGCCCTGGACAGTTTGTGAACACTGAAGCTTTCTTT.

A few counts support this clone. The genes are TRBV7-6 and TRBJ1-5; no firm D call. V lost 1 base and J lost 2, with 9 bases in between. The CDR3 runs to 15 residues. CDR1 and CDR2 from the germline V gene are SGHVS and FNYEAQ. CDR3 loop: CASSLGGWGNQPQHF. DNA of the CDR3: TGTGCCAGCAGCTTAGGAGGTTGGGGCAATCAGCCCCAGCATTTT.

This rearrangement joins TRBV6-6 to TRBJ1-6; no reliable D call. Germline assignment: CDR1 MNHNY and CDR2 SVGAGI (reference sequence). Trimming pared 7 bases from V and 7 bases from J, leaving 8 bases between. The CDR3 is 12 amino acids. The CDR3 DNA reads TGTGCCAGCACGGAACTAAATTCACCCCTCCACTTT. Its protein is CASTELNSPLHF.

The rearrangement links TRBV5-8 to TRBJ1-3; possibly TRBD1 for D (6 bases). Germline CDR1 reads SGHTS; CDR2 reads YDEGEE. The CDR3 has 14 residues. The CDR3 nucleotides are TGTGGACGGTGGGCAGGGGCCTCTGGAAACACCATATATTTT. Translated: CGRWAGASGNTIYF.

The chain has TRBV14 and TRBJ2-5, with 10 bases matching TRBD2. This CDR3 is built from 18 residues. Per germline, CDR1 SGHDN and CDR2 FVKESK. V dropped 0 bases and J dropped 1; count of bases not matched to a gene: 8. This CDR3 is CASSQDHISGGIQETQYF. The CDR3 region has the DNA TGTGCCAGCAGCCAAGATCATATTAGCGGGGGGATCCAAGAGACCCAGTACTTC.

J is TRBJ2-1 and V is TRBV7-8; 7 bases are shared with TRBD2. Germline CDR1 reads SGHVS; CDR2 reads FQNEAQ. Trimming at V came to 1 base and at J to 8 bases, leaving 8 bases not matched to a gene. CDR3 length: 15 residues. CDR3: CASSLERGLIHEQFF. The DNA for the CDR3 is TGTGCCAGCAGCTTAGAGCGGGGTTTGATCCATGAGCAGTTCTTC.

The rearrangement links TRBV7-6 to TRBJ2-3; 7 bases line up with TRBD1. The CDR3 contains 15 residues. Trimming cost V 5 bases and J 4 bases; bases outside gene matches: 9. Germline V CDR1 and CDR2: SGHVS, FNYEAQ. CDR3 in amino acids: CASSTAQGSADTQYF. The DNA for the CDR3 is TGTGCCAGCAGCACAGCACAGGGGTCGGCAGATACGCAGTATTTT.

The V call is TRBV3-1 (or the pseudogene TRBV3-2), the J call TRBJ2-1; TRBD2 matches 10 bases. V dropped 5 bases and J dropped 10; count of bases not matched to a gene: 11. Looked up from germline, CDR1 is LGHDT and CDR2 is YNNKEL (reference sequence). The CDR3 extends over 15 amino acids. In DNA form, the CDR3 reads TGTGCCAGCAGCTCGAGCGGGGGGGCCTACAGAGAGCAGTTCTTC. Translating it yields CASSSSGGAYREQFF.